Reported below is one TCR beta chain. The antigen remains undetermined. At one end, the junction sequence differs from germline, possibly due to a read error. Germline CDR1 reads SSHAT; CDR2 reads FNYEAQ (reference sequence). The CDR3 length is 15 residues. The time point denotes: patch test 1, 2 weeks after DPC sensitization. As to treatment: therapeutic diphenylcyclopropenone sensitization with weekly scalp DPC. These data belong to a study of human T cells and chemical hapten exposure. As for the study in general: TCR yields per sample varied mostly from small pooled library volume differences. Broader study findings: With alopecia, donors may have immune responses unlike healthy people's. Significantly greater numbers of large CDR3 similarity clusters came from expanded TCRs than from controls.

Library construction involved attaching unique molecular identifiers to individual cDNA molecules, which allowed quantitative, reproducible TCR counting. TCRdb reprocessed the RACE reads via MiXCR and lists one record per CDR3 protein. This repertoire shows 150,000 to 200,000 distinct CDR3 sequences, more than 12% found once; its top ten account for 1.7%. Here the sequenced sample was whole blood, taken in connection with sensitization to the hapten diphenylcyclopropenone (DPC). The chain couples TRBV7-7 to TRBJ2-3, with a possible D match to TRBD1 (6 bases). This sequence was found in a woman aged 25 to 39 with alopecia areata. Some clones in this sample may be carry-over from other donors' samples. CDR3 DNA: TGTGCTAGCAGCCTCCGAGGGGGAACCACAGATACGCAGTATTTT. It yields the protein CASSLRGGTTDTQYF. The full variable domain, completed using reference TRBV7-7 and TRBJ2-3, is GAGVSQSPRYKVTKRGQDVTLRCDPISSHATLYWYQQALGQGPEFLTYFNYEAQPDKSGLPSDRFSAERPEGSISTLTIQRTEQRDSAMYRCASSLRGGTTDTQYFGPGTRLTVL.